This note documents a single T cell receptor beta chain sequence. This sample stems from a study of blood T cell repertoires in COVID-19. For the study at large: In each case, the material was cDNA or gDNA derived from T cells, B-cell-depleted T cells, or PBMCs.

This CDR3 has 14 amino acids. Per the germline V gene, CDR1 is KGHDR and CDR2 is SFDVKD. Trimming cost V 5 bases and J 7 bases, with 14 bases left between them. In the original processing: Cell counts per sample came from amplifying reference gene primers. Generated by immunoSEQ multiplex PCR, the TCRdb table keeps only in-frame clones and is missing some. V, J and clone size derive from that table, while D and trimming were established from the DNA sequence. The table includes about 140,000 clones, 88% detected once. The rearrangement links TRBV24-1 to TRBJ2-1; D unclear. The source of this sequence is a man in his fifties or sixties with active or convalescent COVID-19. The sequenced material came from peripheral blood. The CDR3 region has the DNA TGTGCCACCAGTGCTTGGTCGGGTGGTAATGAGCAGTTCTTC. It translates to CATSAWSGGNEQFF.